A selection of T cell receptor beta chains follows, all from one sample in a study of T-cell memory formation after mild COVID-19. TCRdb fed the 5' RACE reads into MiXCR, producing one record per CDR3 protein. The sample gives roughly 600,000 distinct CDR3 sequences, more than 15% of which show up once; 9.5% to 15% is in the top ten. The sample comprised PBMCs or a T cell subset sorted from them (not recorded which). Receptors originate from an adult woman who had mild COVID-19 (a few samples of this study predate the infection). Cell type and time point are not known. Each CDR3 is given with its conserved first and last residue. Fields, in order: J gene, clone size, V gene, D gene, CDR3 DNA, CDR3 protein. A D gene is named only where the DNA matches it firmly. A clone size is listed for some rows: how often the clone was seen (once, few, many), or a class if it is expanded.

TRBJ2-3 NA TRBV12-3/TRBV12-4 TRBD2 TGTGCCAGCAGAATAGCGGGAGGGACGAATACGCAGTATTTT CASRIAGGTNTQYF
TRBJ2-7 many TRBV4-3 TRBD1 TGCGCCAGCAGCCGAACGGGGACAGGGGACTACGAGCAGTACTTC CASSRTGTGDYEQYF
TRBJ2-1 NA TRBV19 TRBD2 TGTGCCAGTAGTATAGGACTAGCGGCTTTGAATGAGCAGTTCTTC CASSIGLAALNEQFF
TRBJ2-7 few TRBV4-1 NA TGCGCCAGCGGTAAAGGGGACCTCTACGAGCAGTACTTC CASGKGDLYEQYF
TRBJ2-3 NA TRBV9 NA TGTGCCAGCAGCGAGGACCCGCATAAAAATCCGCAGTATTTT CASSEDPHKNPQYF
TRBJ2-6 few TRBV4-3 NA TGCGCCAGCAGCCAAGAAAGAGGGGTCAGTAAGGCTGGGGCCAACGTCCTGACTTTC CASSQERGVSKAGANVLTF
TRBJ1-6 few TRBV12-3/TRBV12-4 TRBD1 TGTGCCAGCAGGGACAGGTATAATTCACCCCTCCACTTT CASRDRYNSPLHF
TRBJ2-2 NA TRBV5-1 NA TGCGCCAGCAGGGCCGGGGACACCGGGGAGCTGTTTTTT CASRAGDTGELFF
TRBJ2-3 few TRBV13 TRBD2 TGTGCCAGCAGCTCCGGAACGGGACTAGCGGGGGGGTCAGATACGCAGTATTTT CASSSGTGLAGGSDTQYF
TRBJ1-1 few TRBV5-1 NA TGCGCCAGCAGCTTGAGGGCGGGGATGAACACTGAAGCTTTCTTT CASSLRAGMNTEAFF
TRBJ2-1 few TRBV7-9 TRBD2 TGTGCCAGCAGTTGGGAGCGGGAGGCCTACAATGAGCAGTTCTTC CASSWEREAYNEQFF
TRBJ2-7 few TRBV10-3 NA TGTGCCATCACCGAGGGTGGATACGAGCAGTACTTC CAITEGGYEQYF
TRBJ2-1 NA TRBV9 NA TGTGCCAGCAGCGCCGGGGGTAGCACATACAATGAGCAGTTCTTC CASSAGGSTYNEQFF
TRBJ2-5 few TRBV2 NA TGTGCCAGCACTCGGGACCAAAAGGGAGAGACCCAGTACTTC CASTRDQKGETQYF
TRBJ2-1 few TRBV5-1 TRBD2 TGCGCCAGCAGCTTGGTTGGGACTAGCGGCGATGAGCAGTTCTTC CASSLVGTSGDEQFF
TRBJ1-2 once TRBV27 TRBD1 TGTGCCAGCAGTGAGTGGAGGACAGGGACAGCCTATGGCTACACCTTC CASSEWRTGTAYGYTF
TRBJ1-1 NA TRBV5-1 TRBD1 TGCGCCAGCAGCTTGGCCCCTGGGACAGCGGGGGCTGAAGCTTTCTTT CASSLAPGTAGAEAFF
TRBJ2-1 NA TRBV11-2 TRBD2 TGTGCCAGCAGCTTAAGATCCGGGAGGTCCTACAATGAGCAGTTCTTC CASSLRSGRSYNEQFF
TRBJ1-5 few TRBV4-1 NA TGCGCCAGCAGCCCAAACAGGGAGAGCAATCAGCCCCAGCATTTT CASSPNRESNQPQHF
TRBJ1-2 NA TRBV6-6 TRBD1 TGTGCCAGCAGTAATACAGGGGGGGTGAGCTATGGCTACACCTTC CASSNTGGVSYGYTF
TRBJ2-1 NA TRBV12-3/TRBV12-4 NA TGTGCCAGCAGTTCCGCCCTGGGGAATGAGCAGTTCTTC CASSSALGNEQFF
TRBJ1-5 few TRBV4-3 NA TGCGCCAGCAGCCAAGATAATTATCGGAGGGGCGGTCAGCCCCAGCATTTT CASSQDNYRRGGQPQHF